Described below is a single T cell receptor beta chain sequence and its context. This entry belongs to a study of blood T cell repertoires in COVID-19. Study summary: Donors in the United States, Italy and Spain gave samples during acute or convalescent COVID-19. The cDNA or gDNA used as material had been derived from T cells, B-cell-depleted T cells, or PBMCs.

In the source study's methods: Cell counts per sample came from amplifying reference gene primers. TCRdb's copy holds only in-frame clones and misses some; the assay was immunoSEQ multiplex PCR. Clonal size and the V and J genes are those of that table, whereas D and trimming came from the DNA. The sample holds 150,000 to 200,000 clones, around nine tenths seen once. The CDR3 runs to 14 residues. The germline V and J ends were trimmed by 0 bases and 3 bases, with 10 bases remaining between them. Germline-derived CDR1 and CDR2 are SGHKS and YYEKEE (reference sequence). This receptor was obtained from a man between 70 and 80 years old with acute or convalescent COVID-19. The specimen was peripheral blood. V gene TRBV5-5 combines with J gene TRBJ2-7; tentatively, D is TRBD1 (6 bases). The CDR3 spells CASSLVDRDYEQYF. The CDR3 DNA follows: TGTGCCAGCAGCTTGGTGGACAGAGACTACGAGCAGTACTTC.